This TCR beta chain originates from a study of blood T cells in healthy people across ages (dated by TCRdb to the mid-2010s). Background on the whole study: In model experiments, template switching captured about one uniquely barcoded TCR beta cDNA molecule for every two T cells. Using deep sequencing normalized with unique cDNA molecular identifiers, the study measured how TCR beta repertoire diversity changes with age. Donors were grouped into four age groups: young (average approximately 15 years), middle-aged (39), aged (about 59) and long-lived (over 80). To avoid experimental bias, donors of different ages were spread randomly across the sequencing lanes. Two additional independent replicas of 1 million unique cDNA reads from the same blood draw were analyzed for two donors (one aged 18 to 30 and one aged 80 or older). Findings and caveats that apply to the study as a whole: Compared with the aged group, the long-lived group had more naive CD4+ T cells, fewer expanded clones and increased TCR diversity, a pattern suggesting age selection. Observed TCR beta diversity per million T cells fell roughly linearly with age, and a significant reduction was already apparent by age roughly 40. Because donor CMV infection status was unknown, age-related changes in expanded clonotypes were potentially confounded. Estimates of total diversity from one million sequenced T cells were regarded as lower bounds and underestimates. Because profiling used bulk unsorted PBMCs, naive and antigen-experienced compartments could not be compared conclusively. There was a strong correlation between observed TCR beta diversity and the percentage of naive T cells measured by flow cytometry.

The sample holds one count of this clonotype. The clone's antigen remains unknown. The record has no base qualities; no much larger clone is one base away. The CDR3 runs 15 residues from the cysteine to the phenylalanine. Here the CDR3 DNA is all that survives: 45 bases in frame from base 1. Sequences MGHDK (CDR1) and SYGVNS (CDR2) are obtained from the germline V gene. Donors were roughly 40 systemically healthy Caucasian individuals from Russia aged 6 to 90 years. Ten milliliters of peripheral blood were drawn from each donor into EDTA-treated Vacutainer tubes. PBMCs were isolated by Ficoll-Paque density-gradient centrifugation, with at least 6 million obtained per sample. Trizol reagent was used to extract total RNA from the PBMCs, yielding at least 5.5 micrograms per sample. Naive CD45RAhigh/CD27high T cell percentages were measured by flow cytometry on a PBMC aliquot from every donor. Libraries came from 5' RACE. Sequencing was performed on an Illumina HiSeq 2500. A second roughly 7 to 11 cycle PCR used a sample-barcoded 5' primer and a J-beta primer mix. A unique molecular identifier was introduced onto each TCR beta cDNA molecule by a template-switch 5' adaptor carrying 12 random nucleotides. Each sample yielded at least 2.5 million CDR3-containing paired-end reads. The Mint cDNA synthesis kit, primed by a TRBC-specific oligonucleotide, was used to synthesize first-strand cDNA from all RNA. All cDNA was treated with uracil-DNA glycosylase and then went through a first 18-cycle PCR with the universal primers M1SS and BC2_uni_R. In the authors' own workflow: Normalization of each sample was performed by random selection of 1 million high-quality reads, each carrying a distinct molecular identifier. Reads sharing molecular identifiers were discarded rather than binned into consensus sequences. MiTCR, run with a Q25 quality threshold and the strictest error-elimination algorithm, handled CDR3 identification, clonotype clustering and error correction. Lower-bound total TCR beta diversity was estimated with a nonparametric unseen species model using Euler transformation. TCRdb reprocessing: public reads trimmed at Q25 with fastp, clones called with MiXCR, in-frame beta chains kept. CDR3 protein duplicates are merged, each entry listing the most common genes and DNA. These V and J calls originate from TCRdb's pipeline instead of the authors' own analysis. A total of around 800,000 distinct CDR3 sequences appear in this sample, 60% to 80% of them only once. About a quarter of the sample is held by the ten biggest clonotypes.

The rearrangement combines TRBV25-1 with TRBJ2-7, with TRBD2 tentatively as D gene (5 bases match). The better agreement between TRBJ2-5 and the DNA end casts doubt on the J call. The sample taken for sequencing was blood. The TCR comes from a young man in good health. The nucleotide sequence reads TGTGCCAGCAGTGAATTTAGTAGGGAGCGGGAGACCCAGTACTTC. It translates as CASSEFSRERETQYF.